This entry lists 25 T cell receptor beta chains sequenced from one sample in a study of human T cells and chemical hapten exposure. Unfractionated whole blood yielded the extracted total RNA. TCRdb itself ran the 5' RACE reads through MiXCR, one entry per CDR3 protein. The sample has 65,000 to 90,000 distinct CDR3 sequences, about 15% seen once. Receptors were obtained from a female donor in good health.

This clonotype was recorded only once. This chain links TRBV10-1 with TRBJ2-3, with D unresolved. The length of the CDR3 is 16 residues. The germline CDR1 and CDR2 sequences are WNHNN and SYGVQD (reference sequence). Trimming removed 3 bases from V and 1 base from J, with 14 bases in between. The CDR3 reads CASSERRNDGTDTQYF. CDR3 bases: TGCGCCAGCAGTGAACGGCGGAACGACGGCACAGATACGCAGTATTTT.

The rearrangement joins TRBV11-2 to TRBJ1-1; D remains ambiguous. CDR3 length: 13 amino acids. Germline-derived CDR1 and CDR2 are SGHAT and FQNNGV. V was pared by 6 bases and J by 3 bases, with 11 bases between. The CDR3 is CASRTEGYTEAFF. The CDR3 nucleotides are TGTGCCAGCAGAACTGAGGGTTACACTGAAGCTTTCTTT.

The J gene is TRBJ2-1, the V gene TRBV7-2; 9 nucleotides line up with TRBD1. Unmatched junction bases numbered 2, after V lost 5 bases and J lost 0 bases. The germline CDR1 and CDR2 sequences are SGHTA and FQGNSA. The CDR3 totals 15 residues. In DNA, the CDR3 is TGTGCCAGCAGCCGGGGACAGGGCTCCTACAATGAGCAGTTCTTC. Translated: CASSRGQGSYNEQFF.

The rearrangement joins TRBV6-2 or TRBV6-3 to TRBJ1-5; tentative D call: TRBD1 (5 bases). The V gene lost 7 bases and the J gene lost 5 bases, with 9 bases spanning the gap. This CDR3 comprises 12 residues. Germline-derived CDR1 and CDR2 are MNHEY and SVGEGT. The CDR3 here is CASNGGDQPQHF. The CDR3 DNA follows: TGTGCCAGCAATGGGGGGGATCAGCCCCAGCATTTT.

In DNA form, the CDR3 reads TGTGCCAGCAGCCAAATAGGAGGTGCAACTAATGAAAAACTGTTTTTT. This gives the protein CASSQIGGATNEKLFF. This rearrangement joins TRBV11-2 to TRBJ1-4; D remains unclear. CDR3 length: 16 residues. V gave up 5 bases and J gave up 0 bases, with 13 bases separating them. The germline V gene has CDR1 SGHAT and CDR2 FQNNGV.

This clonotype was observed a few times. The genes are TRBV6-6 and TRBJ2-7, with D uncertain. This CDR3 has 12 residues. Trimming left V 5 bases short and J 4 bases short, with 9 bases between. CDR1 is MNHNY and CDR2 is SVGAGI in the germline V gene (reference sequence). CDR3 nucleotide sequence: TGTGCCAGCAGTGGCGTAGGGTACGAGCAGTACTTC. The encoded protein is CASSGVGYEQYF.

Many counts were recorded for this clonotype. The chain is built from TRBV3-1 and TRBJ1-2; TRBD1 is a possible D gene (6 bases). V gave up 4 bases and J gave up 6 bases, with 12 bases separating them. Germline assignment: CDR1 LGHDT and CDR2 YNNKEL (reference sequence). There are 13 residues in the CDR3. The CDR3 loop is CASSRGQGHGYTF. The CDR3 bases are TGTGCCAGCAGCCGGGGGCAGGGGCATGGCTACACCTTC.

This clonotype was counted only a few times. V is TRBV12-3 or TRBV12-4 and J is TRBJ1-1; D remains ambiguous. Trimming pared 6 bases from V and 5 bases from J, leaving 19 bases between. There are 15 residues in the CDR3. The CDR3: CASSPRVGLKTEAFF. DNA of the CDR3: TGTGCCAGCAGCCCTAGAGTAGGGTTAAAAACTGAAGCTTTCTTT.

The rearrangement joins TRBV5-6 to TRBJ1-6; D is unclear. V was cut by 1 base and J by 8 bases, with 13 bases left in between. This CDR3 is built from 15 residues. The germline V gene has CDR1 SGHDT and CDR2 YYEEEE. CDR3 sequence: CASSLYAGGHSPLHF. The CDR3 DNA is TGTGCCAGCAGCTTGTATGCGGGAGGTCATTCACCCCTCCACTTT.

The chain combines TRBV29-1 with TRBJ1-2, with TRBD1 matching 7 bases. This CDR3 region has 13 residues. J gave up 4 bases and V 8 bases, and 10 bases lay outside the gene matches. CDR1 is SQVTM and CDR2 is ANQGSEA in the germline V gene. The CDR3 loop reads CSIRQGGGYGYTF. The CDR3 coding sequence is TGCAGCATAAGACAGGGAGGGGGCTATGGCTACACCTTC.

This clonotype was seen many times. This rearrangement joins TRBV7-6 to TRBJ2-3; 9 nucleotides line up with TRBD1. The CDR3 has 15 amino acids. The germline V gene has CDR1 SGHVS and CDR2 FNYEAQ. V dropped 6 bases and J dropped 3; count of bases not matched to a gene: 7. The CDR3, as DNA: TGTGCCAGCAGAACCGGGACAGGGATAACAGATACGCAGTATTTT. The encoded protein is CASRTGTGITDTQYF.

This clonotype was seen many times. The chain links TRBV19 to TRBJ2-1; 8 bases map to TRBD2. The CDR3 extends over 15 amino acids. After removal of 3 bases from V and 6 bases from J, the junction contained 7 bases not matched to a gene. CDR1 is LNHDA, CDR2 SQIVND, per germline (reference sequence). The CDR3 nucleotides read TGTGCCAGTAGTATCTCGGGACTAGTTTCCAATGAGCAGTTCTTC. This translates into CASSISGLVSNEQFF.

The DNA for the CDR3 is TGTGCCAGCAGTCCATCTGGAGGGGTTCACCAAGAGACCCAGTACTTC. Its protein product is CASSPSGGVHQETQYF. This chain uses TRBV6-6 with TRBJ2-5; D might be TRBD2 (6 bases). Germline V gene sequence: CDR1 MNHNY, CDR2 SVGAGI (reference sequence). The CDR3 covers 16 residues. V was pared by 5 bases and J by 0 bases, with 16 bases between.

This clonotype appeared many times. CDR3 loop: CASSYGQSEAFF. The CDR3 DNA follows: TGCGCCAGCAGCTACGGACAGTCTGAAGCTTTCTTT. The V and J genes are TRBV5-1 and TRBJ1-1; D may be TRBD1 (6 bases). Trimming removed 3 bases from V and 6 bases from J, with 9 bases in between. The CDR3 sequence is 12 residues long. Germline CDR1 is SGHRS and CDR2 is YFSETQ.

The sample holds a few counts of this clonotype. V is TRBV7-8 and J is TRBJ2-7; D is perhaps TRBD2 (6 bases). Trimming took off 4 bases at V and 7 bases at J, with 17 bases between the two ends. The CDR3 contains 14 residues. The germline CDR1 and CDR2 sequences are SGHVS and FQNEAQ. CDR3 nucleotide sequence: TGTGCCAGCAGCTACGGGACTGGAGAGGTAGAGCAGTACTTC. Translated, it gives CASSYGTGEVEQYF. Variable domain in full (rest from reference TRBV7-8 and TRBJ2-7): GAGVSQSPRYKVAKRGQDVALRCDPISGHVSLFWYQQALGQGPEFLTYFQNEAQLDKSGLPSDRFFAERPEGSVSTLKIQRTQQEDSAVYLCASSYGTGEVEQYFGPGTRLTVT.

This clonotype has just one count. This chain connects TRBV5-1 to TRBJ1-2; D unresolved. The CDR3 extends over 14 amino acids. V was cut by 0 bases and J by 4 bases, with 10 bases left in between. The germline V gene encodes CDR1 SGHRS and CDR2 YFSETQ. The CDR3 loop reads CASSLDSYGYGYTF. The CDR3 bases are TGCGCCAGCAGCTTGGACAGTTACGGCTATGGCTACACCTTC.

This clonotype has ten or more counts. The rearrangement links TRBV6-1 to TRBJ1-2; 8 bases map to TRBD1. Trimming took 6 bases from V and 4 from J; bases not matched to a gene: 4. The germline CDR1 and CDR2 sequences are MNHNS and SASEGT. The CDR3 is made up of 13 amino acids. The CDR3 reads CASRGQASYGYTF. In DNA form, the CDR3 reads TGTGCCAGCAGGGGACAGGCATCCTATGGCTACACCTTC.

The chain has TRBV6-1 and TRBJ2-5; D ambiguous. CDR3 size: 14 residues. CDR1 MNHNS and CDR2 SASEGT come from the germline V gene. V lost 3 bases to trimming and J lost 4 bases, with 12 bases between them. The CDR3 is CASSDLGWRETQYF. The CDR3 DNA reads TGTGCCAGCAGTGATCTGGGGTGGAGAGAGACCCAGTACTTC.

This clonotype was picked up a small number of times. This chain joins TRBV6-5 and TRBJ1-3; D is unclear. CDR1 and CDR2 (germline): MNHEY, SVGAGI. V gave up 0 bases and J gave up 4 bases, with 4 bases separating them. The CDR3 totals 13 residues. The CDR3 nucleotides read TGTGCCAGCAGTTACTCCCAGGGAAACACCATATATTTT. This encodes CASSYSQGNTIYF.

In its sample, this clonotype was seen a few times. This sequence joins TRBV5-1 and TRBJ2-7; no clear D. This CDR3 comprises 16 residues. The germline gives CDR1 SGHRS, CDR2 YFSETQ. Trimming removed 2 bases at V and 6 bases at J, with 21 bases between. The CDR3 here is CASSFSRSSSPSEQYF. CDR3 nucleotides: TGCGCCAGCAGCTTTTCCCGCTCCTCAAGTCCTAGCGAGCAGTACTTC.

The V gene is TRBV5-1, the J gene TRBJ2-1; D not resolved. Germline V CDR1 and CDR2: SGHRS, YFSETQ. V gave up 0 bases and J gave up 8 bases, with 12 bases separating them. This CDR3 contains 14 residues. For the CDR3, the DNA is TGCGCCAGCAGCTTGGACCCCGCCCAGGATGAGCAGTTCTTC. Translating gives CASSLDPAQDEQFF.

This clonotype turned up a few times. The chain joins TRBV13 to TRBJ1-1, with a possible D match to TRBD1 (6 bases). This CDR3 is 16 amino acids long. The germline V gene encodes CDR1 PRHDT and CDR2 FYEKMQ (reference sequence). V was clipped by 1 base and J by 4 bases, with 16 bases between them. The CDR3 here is CASSLVRIQGSTEAFF. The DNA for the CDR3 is TGTGCCAGCAGCTTAGTAAGGATTCAGGGGAGCACTGAAGCTTTCTTT.

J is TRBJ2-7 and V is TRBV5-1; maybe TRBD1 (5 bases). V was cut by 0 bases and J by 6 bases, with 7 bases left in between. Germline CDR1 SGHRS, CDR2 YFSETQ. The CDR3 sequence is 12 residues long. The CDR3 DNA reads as TGCGCCAGCAGCTTGGACACAGGCGAGCAGTACTTC. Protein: CASSLDTGEQYF. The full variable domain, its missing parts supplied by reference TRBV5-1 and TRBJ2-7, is KAGVTQTPRYLIKTRGQQVTLSCSPISGHRSVSWYQQTPGQGLQFLFEYFSETQRNKGNFPGRFSGRQFSNSRSEMNVSTLELGDSALYLCASSLDTGEQYFGPGTRLTVT.

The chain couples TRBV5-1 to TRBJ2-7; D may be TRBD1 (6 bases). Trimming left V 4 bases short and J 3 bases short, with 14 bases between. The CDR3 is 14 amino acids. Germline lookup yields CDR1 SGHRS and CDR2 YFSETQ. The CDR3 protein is CASSTDSGDYEQYF. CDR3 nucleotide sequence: TGCGCCAGCAGCACGGACAGCGGTGACTACGAGCAGTACTTC.

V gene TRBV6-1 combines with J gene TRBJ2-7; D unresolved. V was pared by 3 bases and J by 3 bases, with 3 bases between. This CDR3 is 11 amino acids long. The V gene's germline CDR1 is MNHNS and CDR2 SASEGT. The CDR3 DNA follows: TGTGCCAGCAGTGAGTACTACGAGCAGTACTTC. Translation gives CASSEYYEQYF.